This T cell receptor (beta chain) was profiled in a study of T cell responses to AZD1222 COVID-19 vaccine. Assay: immunoSEQ multiplex PCR; the TCRdb copy retains only in-frame clones and omits some. Of more than 90,000 clones listed, around nine tenths are singletons. V lost 5 bases, J lost 3 bases, and 10 bases stayed unmatched. Germline V gene lookup returns CDR1 MNHEY and CDR2 SMNVEV (reference sequence). This CDR3 is built from 16 residues. The J gene is TRBJ1-2, the V gene TRBV27, with 9 bases lining up with TRBD1. The receptor comes from an adult who received the AZD1222 COVID-19 vaccine. The source was peripheral blood, collected 28 days after the second AZD1222 dose. CDR3 residues: CASSPTQGAGDYGYTF. The CDR3 coding sequence is TGTGCCAGCAGTCCGACACAGGGGGCCGGGGACTATGGCTACACCTTC.